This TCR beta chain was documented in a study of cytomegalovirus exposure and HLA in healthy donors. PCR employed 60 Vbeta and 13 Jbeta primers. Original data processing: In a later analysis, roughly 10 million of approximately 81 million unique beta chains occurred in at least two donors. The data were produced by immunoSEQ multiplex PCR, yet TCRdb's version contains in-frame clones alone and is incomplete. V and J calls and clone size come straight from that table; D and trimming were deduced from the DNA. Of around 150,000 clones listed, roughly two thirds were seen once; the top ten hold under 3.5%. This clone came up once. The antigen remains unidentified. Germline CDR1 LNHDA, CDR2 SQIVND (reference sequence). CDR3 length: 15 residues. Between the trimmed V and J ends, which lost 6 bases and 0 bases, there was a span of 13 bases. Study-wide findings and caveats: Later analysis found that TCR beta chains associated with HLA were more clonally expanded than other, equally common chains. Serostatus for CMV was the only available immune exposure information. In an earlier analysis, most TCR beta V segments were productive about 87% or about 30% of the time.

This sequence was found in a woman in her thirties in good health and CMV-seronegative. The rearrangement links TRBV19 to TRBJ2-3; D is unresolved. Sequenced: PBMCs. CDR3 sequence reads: CASRTYFTSTDTQYF. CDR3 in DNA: TGTGCCAGTAGGACTTACTTCACCAGCACAGATACGCAGTATTTT.